Listed below are T cell receptor beta chains from one sample, sequenced in a study of blood T cell repertoires in COVID-19. Data came from immunoSEQ multiplex PCR; TCRdb stores just in-frame clones and leaves some out. Counted here are 90,000 to 130,000 clones, approximately 70% occurring once; the ten biggest clones make up around 8%. The sequenced material came from peripheral blood. The source is a woman aged 55-69 years with acute or convalescent COVID-19. CDR3s include the opening cysteine and the closing phenylalanine or tryptophan. Expanded clones get a size class; other rows say once, few or many, or leave the size out.

abundance: -
v_gene: TRBV11-2
CDR3aa: CASSEGLGGETQYF

abundance: -
v_gene: TRBV24-1
CDR3aa: CATSDRQQGRYEQYF

abundance: -
v_gene: TRBV20-1
CDR3aa: CSAGEPQHF

abundance: -
v_gene: TRBV14
CDR3aa: CASSQPNSYEQYF

abundance: -
v_gene: TRBV7-9
CDR3aa: CASIAIPGQINTEAFF

abundance: once
v_gene: TRBV29-1
CDR3aa: CSVGSRVGGYTF

abundance: -
v_gene: TRBV25-1
CDR3aa: CASGPTLGHGYTF

abundance: -
v_gene: TRBV5-1
CDR3aa: CASSPSSYEQYF

abundance: -
v_gene: TRBV19
CDR3aa: CASSIATGVDYGYTF

abundance: -
v_gene: TRBV25-1
CDR3aa: CASSIGGTTREKLFF

abundance: -
v_gene: TRBV2
CDR3aa: CASSALQNNQPQHF

abundance: -
v_gene: TRBV27
CDR3aa: CASSALAQSAEQYF

abundance: -
v_gene: TRBV7-6
CDR3aa: CASSSGGMGQPQHF

abundance: few
v_gene: TRBV6-5
CDR3aa: CASKGDRGNQPQHF

abundance: -
v_gene: TRBV19
CDR3aa: CAARTGGGSTEAFF

abundance: -
v_gene: TRBV7-9
CDR3aa: CASSLAPRGEETQYF

abundance: few
v_gene: TRBV5-1
CDR3aa: CASRPSGGPTDTQYF

abundance: -
v_gene: TRBV7-7
CDR3aa: CASSLGGQGETQYF

abundance: -
v_gene: TRBV5-1
CDR3aa: CASSLAGENTEAFF

abundance: -
v_gene: TRBV5-1
CDR3aa: CASSLGQGGLEQYF

abundance: -
v_gene: TRBV5-4
CDR3aa: CASSLQGSYNEQFF

abundance: -
v_gene: TRBV6-1
CDR3aa: CASSLRGDGYTF

abundance: once
v_gene: TRBV19
CDR3aa: CASSMGQGPYEQYF

abundance: -
v_gene: TRBV7-9
CDR3aa: CASSPGTGGEKLFF

abundance: -
v_gene: TRBV2
CDR3aa: CASTQGYENSPLHF

abundance: -
v_gene: TRBV5-8
CDR3aa: CASSFWELTGELFF

abundance: -
v_gene: TRBV5-1
CDR3aa: CASSFTSGGSSTDTQYF

abundance: -
v_gene: TRBV28
CDR3aa: CASSAYRDSTYEQYF

abundance: -
v_gene: TRBV7-3
CDR3aa: CASSSTAGPGTDTQYF

abundance: -
v_gene: TRBV5-1
CDR3aa: CASSMAPDYGYTF

abundance: few
v_gene: TRBV5-8
CDR3aa: CASRVSGNTEAFF

abundance: -
v_gene: TRBV2
CDR3aa: CASILGAPVWTQYF

abundance: once
v_gene: TRBV6-1
CDR3aa: CASSESGRSSYNSPLHF

abundance: -
v_gene: TRBV11-2
CDR3aa: CASSSRLANNEQFF

abundance: few
v_gene: TRBV6-4
CDR3aa: CASSVSSPGQFDQPQHF

abundance: -
v_gene: TRBV19
CDR3aa: CASKHRGSGNTIYF

abundance: few
v_gene: TRBV21-1
CDR3aa: CASSHPLGSKLYEQYF

abundance: -
v_gene: TRBV6-2/TRBV6-3
CDR3aa: CASSYYRGAFF

abundance: -
v_gene: TRBV14
CDR3aa: CASSPWMGQGASEQFF

abundance: -
v_gene: TRBV2
CDR3aa: CASSLGQGESYGYTF

abundance: -
v_gene: TRBV30
CDR3aa: CAWSVQVSNQPQHF

abundance: -
v_gene: TRBV2
CDR3aa: CASPRLGFLNEQFF